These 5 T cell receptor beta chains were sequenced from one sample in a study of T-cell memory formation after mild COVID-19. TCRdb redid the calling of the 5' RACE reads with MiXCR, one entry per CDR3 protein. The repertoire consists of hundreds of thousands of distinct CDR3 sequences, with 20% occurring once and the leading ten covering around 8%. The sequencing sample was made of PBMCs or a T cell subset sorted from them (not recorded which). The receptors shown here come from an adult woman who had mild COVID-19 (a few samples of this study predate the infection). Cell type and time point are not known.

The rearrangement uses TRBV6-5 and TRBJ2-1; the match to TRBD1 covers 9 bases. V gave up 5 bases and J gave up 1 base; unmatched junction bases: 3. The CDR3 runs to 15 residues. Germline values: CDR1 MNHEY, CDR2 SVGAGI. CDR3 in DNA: TGTGCCAGCAGTGCGGGACAGGGTTCCTACAATGAGCAGTTCTTC. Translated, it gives CASSAGQGSYNEQFF.

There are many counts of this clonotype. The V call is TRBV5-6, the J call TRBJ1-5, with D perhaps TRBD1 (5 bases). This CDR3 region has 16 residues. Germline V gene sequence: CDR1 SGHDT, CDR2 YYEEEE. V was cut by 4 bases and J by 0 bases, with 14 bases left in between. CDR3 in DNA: TGTGCCAGCAGCCTTGGATGGGGGAATAGCAATCAGCCCCAGCATTTT. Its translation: CASSLGWGNSNQPQHF.

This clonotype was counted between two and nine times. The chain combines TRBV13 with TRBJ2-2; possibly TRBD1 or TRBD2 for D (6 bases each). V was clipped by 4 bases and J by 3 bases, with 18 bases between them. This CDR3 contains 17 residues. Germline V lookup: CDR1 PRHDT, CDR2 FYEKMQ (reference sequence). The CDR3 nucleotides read TGTGCCAGCAGCTGGAGACCCCACAGGGAGGACACCGGGGAGCTGTTTTTT. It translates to CASSWRPHREDTGELFF.

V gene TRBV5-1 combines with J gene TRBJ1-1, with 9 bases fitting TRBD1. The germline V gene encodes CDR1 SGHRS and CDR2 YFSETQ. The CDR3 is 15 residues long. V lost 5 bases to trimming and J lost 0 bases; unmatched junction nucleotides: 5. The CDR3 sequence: CASSYRDRVNTEAFF. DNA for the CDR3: TGCGCCAGCAGTTACCGGGACAGGGTGAACACTGAAGCTTTCTTT.

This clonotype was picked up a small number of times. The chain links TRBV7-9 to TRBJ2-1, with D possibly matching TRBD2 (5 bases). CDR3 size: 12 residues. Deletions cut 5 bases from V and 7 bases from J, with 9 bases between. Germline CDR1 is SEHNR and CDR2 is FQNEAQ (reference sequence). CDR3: CASSQLANEQFF. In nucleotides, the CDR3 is TGTGCCAGCAGCCAGCTAGCTAATGAGCAGTTCTTC.